This passage covers 30 T cell receptor beta chains from one sample sequenced in a study of human T cells and chemical hapten exposure. TCRdb analysed the RACE reads with MiXCR anew, one entry per CDR3 protein. The table records around 110,000 distinct CDR3 sequences, 12% of them present only once. The time point was: patch test 1, 2 weeks after DPC sensitization. Regarding treatment: therapeutic diphenylcyclopropenone sensitization with weekly scalp DPC. The specimen comprised whole blood, sampled in connection with sensitization to the hapten diphenylcyclopropenone (DPC). The receptors were sampled from a woman aged 50 to 65 with alopecia areata. Some clones in this sample may be carry-over from other donors' samples.

This clonotype showed up many times. V usage is TRBV5-1 and J usage is TRBJ1-2, with unresolved D. The CDR3 is 15 amino acids. Between the trimmed V and J ends, which lost 5 bases and 0 bases, there was a span of 14 bases. Germline CDR1 reads SGHRS; CDR2 reads YFSETQ. CDR3 DNA sequence: TGCGCCAGCAGATACATGGCGCCTACTAACTATGGCTACACCTTC. Translated, it gives CASRYMAPTNYGYTF. The full variable domain, with the rest looked up from reference TRBV5-1 and TRBJ1-2, is KAGVTQTPRYLIKTRGQQVTLSCSPISGHRSVSWYQQTPGQGLQFLFEYFSETQRNKGNFPGRFSGRQFSNSRSEMNVSTLELGDSALYLCASRYMAPTNYGYTFGSGTRLTVV.

This clonotype has a single count. A single base separates this from a much larger clone, so it may be a read error. The CDR3 does not close with the conserved phenylalanine or tryptophan, likely indicating a read error. This rearrangement joins TRBV11-2 to TRBJ1-6; 7 bases are a match to TRBD1. CDR1 and CDR2 from the germline V gene are SGHAT and FQNNGV. The CDR3 totals 15 residues. The V and J ends lost 5 bases and 1 base, in that order; junction bases with no gene match: 2. The DNA for the CDR3 is TGTGCCAGCAGCACACAGGGGTCCTATAATTCACCCCTCCACTAT. Translation gives CASSTQGSYNSPLHY.

This chain joins TRBV5-1 and TRBJ2-7; the match to TRBD2 covers 11 bases. CDR3 length equals 16 residues. With 1 base clipped from V and 6 bases from J, the junction kept 9 bases outside the gene matches. Germline V gene data show CDR1 as SGHRS and CDR2 as YFSETQ. CDR3 DNA: TGCGCCAGCAGCTTGTCTCTAGCGGGAGGCCTATCCGAGCAGTACTTC. It translates to CASSLSLAGGLSEQYF.

This clonotype has ten or more counts. The chain is built from TRBV5-4 and TRBJ2-7; 9 positions agree with TRBD2. CDR1 SGHNT and CDR2 YYREEE come from the germline V gene (reference sequence). V lost 1 base to trimming and J lost 7 bases; unmatched junction nucleotides: 9. This CDR3 spans 15 amino acids. The CDR3 region is CASSLFSGGPGEQYF. CDR3 nucleotides: TGTGCCAGCAGCTTGTTCAGCGGGGGGCCGGGGGAGCAGTACTTC. Full variable domain (missing parts from reference TRBV5-4 and TRBJ2-7): ETGVTQSPTHLIKTRGQQVTLRCSSQSGHNTVSWYQQALGQGPQFIFQYYREEENGRGNFPPRFSGLQFPNYSSELNVNALELDDSALYLCASSLFSGGPGEQYFGPGTRLTVT.

About this clonotype itself: It is unclear where the CDR3 begins or ends on the DNA, so no DNA is shown, and the CDR3 is as TCRdb lists it. The rearrangement uses TRBV29-1 and TRBJ2-7; the D segment call TRBD1 is taken from the table without a DNA check. The CDR3 numbers 12 amino acids, ends counted. The germline gives CDR1 SQVTM, CDR2 ANQGSEA. The CDR3 protein is CSVAEGAYEQHF.

A few counts support this clonotype. The chain combines TRBV2 with TRBJ2-7; D ambiguous. This CDR3 has 13 amino acids. Trimming took 1 base from V and 1 from J, leaving 5 bases between them. Germline CDR1 reads SNHLY; CDR2 reads FYNNEI. The CDR3 DNA reads TGTGCCAGCAGTGAAGGGAAATCCTACGAGCAGTACTTC. Translation gives CASSEGKSYEQYF.

This clonotype was seen a handful of times. The chain is built from TRBV6-6 and TRBJ1-2; TRBD1 matches at 7 bases. The CDR3 sequence is 14 residues long. Germline loops: CDR1 MNHNY, CDR2 SVGAGI (reference sequence). Trimming cost V 2 bases and J 5 bases; bases outside gene matches: 5. The CDR3 sequence is CASSYADRVYGYTF. For the CDR3, the DNA is TGTGCCAGCAGTTACGCAGACAGGGTATATGGCTACACCTTC.

This clonotype turned up a few times. The genes are TRBV6-2 or TRBV6-3 and TRBJ2-3, with D possibly being TRBD1 (7 bases). The CDR3 contains 15 residues. Germline-derived CDR1 and CDR2 are MNHEY and SVGEGT. Trimming took 7 bases from V and 5 from J, leaving 19 bases between them. This CDR3 is CASTDGGGGKDTQYF. As DNA, the CDR3 is TGTGCCAGCACCGACGGAGGAGGGGGCAAAGATACGCAGTATTTT.

This clonotype has at least ten counts. The chain carries TRBV12-3 or TRBV12-4 and TRBJ2-7; D is possibly TRBD1 (6 bases). V lost 4 bases, J lost 5 bases, and 15 bases lay in between. The CDR3 sequence is 14 residues long. The CDR3 is CASSSQGWAHEQYF. CDR3 DNA: TGTGCCAGCAGTTCCCAGGGGTGGGCCCACGAGCAGTACTTC.

This rearrangement joins TRBV29-1 to TRBJ2-2; a possible D gene is TRBD2 (5 bases). Germline V gene data show CDR1 as SQVTM and CDR2 as ANQGSEA. The CDR3 is 15 residues long. The ends were cut back, 0 bases at V and 4 bases at J, with 12 bases in the middle. CDR3 nucleotide sequence: TGCAGCGTTGAAGACCCCACACTAGTCACCGGGGAGCTGTTTTTT. This sequence encodes CSVEDPTLVTGELFF.

V usage is TRBV7-2 and J usage is TRBJ1-2; D gene uncertain. There are 15 residues in the CDR3. CDR1 and CDR2 (germline): SGHTA, FQGNSA. V lost 0 bases, J lost 4 bases, and 12 bases lay in between. CDR3 residues: CASSLARRSSYGYTF. CDR3 nucleotides: TGTGCCAGCAGCTTAGCGAGGAGGAGCTCCTATGGCTACACCTTC. The full variable domain, with the rest looked up from reference TRBV7-2 and TRBJ1-2, is GAGVSQSPSNKVTEKGKDVELRCDPISGHTALYWYRQSLGQGLEFLIYFQGNSAPDKSGLPSDRFSAERTGGSVSTLTIQRTQQEDSAVYLCASSLARRSSYGYTFGSGTRLTVV.

This clonotype appeared many times. The V gene is TRBV10-3, the J gene TRBJ1-5; TRBD1 agrees at 9 bases. The germline gives CDR1 ENHRY, CDR2 SYGVKD. After removal of 6 bases from V and 4 bases from J, the junction contained 1 base not matched to a gene. The CDR3 has 13 residues. The CDR3 nucleotides are TGTGCCATCAGACAGGGGGCGAATCAGCCCCAGCATTTT. Translation gives CAIRQGANQPQHF.

This clonotype was recorded many times. The chain couples TRBV12-3 or TRBV12-4 to TRBJ2-6; D is unclear. With 7 bases removed from V and 0 bases from J, the gap between germline ends came to 7 bases. This CDR3 has 14 residues. CDR3 sequence reads: CASNTVSGANVLTF. CDR3 nucleotides: TGTGCCAGCAATACAGTCTCTGGGGCCAACGTCCTGACTTTC.

The chain is built from TRBV28 and TRBJ2-7; 8 bases agree with TRBD2. Looked up from germline, CDR1 is MDHEN and CDR2 is SYDVKM. Trimming took 2 bases from V and 2 from J; bases not matched to a gene: 5. The CDR3 extends over 15 amino acids. The CDR3 DNA follows: TGTGCCAGCAGTTTAGGCGGGAGGATGCCCTACGAGCAGTACTTC. This sequence encodes CASSLGGRMPYEQYF.

This clonotype has a count of ten or more. V is TRBV18 and J is TRBJ1-5; D is undetermined. The CDR3 is made up of 13 amino acids. The germline V gene has CDR1 KGHSH and CDR2 LQKENI. V was trimmed by 9 bases and J by 5 bases, leaving 14 bases between them. The CDR3: CASSGQWDQPQHF. CDR3 DNA sequence: TGTGCCAGTTCCGGTCAATGGGATCAGCCCCAGCATTTT.

The rearrangement uses TRBV19 and TRBJ2-5; D is unclear. The CDR3 has 12 amino acids. Trimming removed 3 bases from V and 5 bases from J, with 7 bases in between. Germline CDR1 LNHDA, CDR2 SQIVND (reference sequence). The CDR3 loop reads CASSMDGETQYF. The CDR3 bases are TGTGCCAGTAGTATGGACGGTGAGACCCAGTACTTC.

The chain has TRBV28 and TRBJ2-4; D is perhaps TRBD1 (5 bases). Trimming shortened V by 5 bases and J by 0 bases, and 14 bases separated the two germline ends. The CDR3 loop spans 16 amino acids. The V gene's germline CDR1 is MDHEN and CDR2 SYDVKM. DNA for the CDR3: TGTGCCAGCAGTGTGACAGCTTACTTAGCCAAAAACATTCAGTACTTC. As protein: CASSVTAYLAKNIQYF.

This clonotype showed up many times. J is TRBJ1-1 and V is TRBV7-6, with a tentative D call TRBD1 (6 bases). The CDR3 spans 19 residues. Germline V gene sequence: CDR1 SGHVS, CDR2 FNYEAQ. Deletions cut 0 bases from V and 1 base from J, with 21 bases between. Here the CDR3 DNA reads TGTGCCAGCAGCTTAGCTCGGGGCAGGGGCCTCGGTAAGAACACTGAAGCTTTCTTT. Translation gives CASSLARGRGLGKNTEAFF.

As concerns this clonotype: A much larger clone sits a single nucleotide away, making a read error possible. The chain carries TRBV29-1 and TRBJ2-2; perhaps TRBD2 as D (5 bases). Germline values: CDR1 SQVTM, CDR2 ANQGSEA. This CDR3 has 14 residues. CDR3 sequence: CSALSPVGTGELLF. The CDR3 DNA sequence: TGCAGCGCCCTCTCCCCTGTTGGCACCGGGGAGCTGTTATTT.

This chain links TRBV27 with TRBJ2-7, with D possibly matching TRBD1 (6 bases). The V gene's germline CDR1 is MNHEY and CDR2 SMNVEV (reference sequence). The CDR3 runs 16 residues. Trimming removed 2 bases from V and 4 bases from J, with 18 bases in between. The CDR3 nucleotides are TGTGCCAGCAGTTTAGGCAGGGGAATAGCTCTGTACGAGCAGTACTTC. This gives the protein CASSLGRGIALYEQYF.

The CDR3 loop reads CATLWDEQFF. CDR3 DNA sequence: TGTGCCACCCTCTGGGATGAGCAGTTCTTC. The chain has TRBV28 and TRBJ2-1; D unresolved. Germline V lookup: CDR1 MDHEN, CDR2 SYDVKM. The CDR3 totals 10 residues. V was shortened by 10 bases and J by 8 bases, with 9 bases between the two germline ends. Full variable domain (missing parts from reference TRBV28 and TRBJ2-1): DVKVTQSSRYLVKRTGEKVFLECVQDMDHENMFWYRQDPGLGLRLIYFSYDVKMKEKGDIPEGYSVSREKKERFSLILESASTNQTSMYLCATLWDEQFFGPGTRLTVL.

This clonotype was counted ten times or more. The chain combines TRBV6-5 with TRBJ2-3; D unresolved. The V and J ends lost 5 bases and 1 base respectively, with 10 bases between them. This CDR3 comprises 14 residues. Germline CDR1 and CDR2: MNHEY and SVGAGI. CDR3 sequence reads: CASSKSWGTDTQYF. CDR3 DNA: TGTGCCAGCAGTAAGAGCTGGGGCACAGATACGCAGTATTTT.

The V gene is TRBV12-3 or TRBV12-4, the J gene TRBJ1-1, with 8 positions matching TRBD1. This CDR3 spans 15 amino acids. V dropped 5 bases and J dropped 0; count of bases not matched to a gene: 5. The CDR3 loop is CASSPRTGLNTEAFF. Here the CDR3 DNA reads TGTGCCAGCAGTCCGCGGACAGGGCTGAACACTGAAGCTTTCTTT.

In this sample, this clonotype turned up many times. This chain links TRBV19 with TRBJ2-1, with D possibly matching TRBD2 (5 bases). This CDR3 has 19 amino acids. Germline CDR1 and CDR2: LNHDA and SQIVND (reference sequence). V was clipped by 1 base and J by 0 bases, with 19 bases between them. In DNA, the CDR3 is TGTGCCAGTAGTATAGGCCTCTTGAGCGGAACGAGCTCCTACAATGAGCAGTTCTTC. Its translation is CASSIGLLSGTSSYNEQFF. The variable domain in full, completed from reference TRBV19 and TRBJ2-1, reads DGGITQSPKYLFRKEGQNVTLSCEQNLNHDAMYWYRQDPGQGLRLIYYSQIVNDFQKGDIAEGYSVSREKKESFPLTVTSAQKNPTAFYLCASSIGLLSGTSSYNEQFFGPGTRLTVL.

This clonotype was recorded many times. This chain joins TRBV28 and TRBJ2-4; TRBD2 is a possible D gene (5 bases). Per germline, CDR1 MDHEN and CDR2 SYDVKM. Trimming took off 10 bases at V and 8 bases at J, with 15 bases between the two ends. The CDR3 consists of 12 residues. CDR3 protein: CATQIAGDIQYF. CDR3 bases: TGTGCCACCCAGATCGCGGGCGACATTCAGTACTTC.

V usage is TRBV5-1 and J usage is TRBJ1-5; TRBD1 is a possible D gene (6 bases). The CDR3 spans 15 residues. Trimming left V 0 bases short and J 6 bases short, with 13 bases between. Germline V gene lookup returns CDR1 SGHRS and CDR2 YFSETQ. Here the CDR3 DNA reads TGCGCCAGCAGCTTGGATTTGGCAGGGGCTCAGCCCCAGCATTTT. Protein product: CASSLDLAGAQPQHF.

This chain connects TRBV7-6 to TRBJ2-3, with 7 bases lining up with TRBD2. The germline CDR1 and CDR2 sequences are SGHVS and FNYEAQ. CDR3 length: 14 residues. Trimming took 0 bases from V and 6 from J; bases not matched to a gene: 3. For the CDR3, the DNA is TGTGCCAGCAGCTTAGCTGCGGGAGCGGATACGCAGTATTTT. Residues: CASSLAAGADTQYF.

The chain is built from TRBV20-1 and TRBJ2-7; possibly TRBD2 for D (5 bases). Germline CDR1 is DFQATT and CDR2 is SNEGSKA (reference sequence). CDR3 length: 13 residues. Between the trimmed V and J ends, which lost 1 base and 3 bases, there was a span of 10 bases. The CDR3 sequence is CSARGEWDYEQYF. DNA of the CDR3: TGCAGTGCTAGAGGGGAGTGGGACTACGAGCAGTACTTC.

The chain carries TRBV2 and TRBJ2-3; D perhaps matches TRBD2 (6 bases). V was clipped by 6 bases and J by 2 bases, with 12 bases between them. The length of the CDR3 is 14 residues. Per the germline V gene, CDR1 is SNHLY and CDR2 is FYNNEI. CDR3 in amino acids: CASSPGLSTDTQYF. The CDR3 nucleotides read TGTGCCAGCAGCCCCGGACTATCCACAGATACGCAGTATTTT. Filled out from reference TRBV2 and TRBJ2-3, the complete variable domain reads EPEVTQTPSHQVTQMGQEVILRCVPISNHLYFYWYRQILGQKVEFLVSFYNNEISEKSEIFDDQFSVERPDGSNFTLKIRSTKLEDSAMYFCASSPGLSTDTQYFGPGTRLTVL.

In its sample, this clonotype was seen a few times. The chain recombines TRBV7-2 with TRBJ1-1; D call uncertain. Germline CDR1 and CDR2: SGHTA and FQGNSA. The CDR3 runs 14 residues. V was cut by 7 bases and J by 8 bases, with 20 bases left in between. CDR3 residues: CASIFIGSVGEAFF. The CDR3 DNA sequence: TGTGCCAGCATCTTTATAGGGAGTGTAGGGGAAGCTTTCTTT.